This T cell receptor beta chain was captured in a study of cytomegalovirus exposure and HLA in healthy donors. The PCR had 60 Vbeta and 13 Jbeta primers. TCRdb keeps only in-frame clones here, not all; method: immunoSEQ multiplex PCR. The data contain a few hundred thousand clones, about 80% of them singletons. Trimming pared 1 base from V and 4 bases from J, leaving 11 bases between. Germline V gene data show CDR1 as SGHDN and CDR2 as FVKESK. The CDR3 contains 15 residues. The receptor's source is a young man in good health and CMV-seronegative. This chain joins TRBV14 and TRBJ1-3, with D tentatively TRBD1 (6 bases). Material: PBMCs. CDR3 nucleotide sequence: TGTGCCAGCAGCCAAGTCGGACAGAGCGGAAACACCATATATTTT. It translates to CASSQVGQSGNTIYF.